This TCR beta chain appears in the sequencing data of a study of beta chain features in type 1 diabetes. Turning to the study itself: All samples together contributed around 98,000,000 sorted cells for examination.

The study, taken as a whole, reports: Here, the possible influence of HLA type (on TCRB rearrangement) remained unresolved. There was a moderate but significant shortening of TCRB CDR3s in all four CD4+ subsets of Type 1 diabetes patients.

The whole isolated RNA underwent reverse transcription, so sequencing captured expressed TCRB transcripts. Clones were sequenced by immunoSEQ multiplex PCR, and TCRdb holds only the in-frame ones, with some missing. The repertoire consists of over 700,000 clones, with 15% to 20% occurring once and the leading ten covering about 0.02%. A remark on this clone: Its cognate antigen is unknown.

The authors sorted CD4+ naive, central memory, regulatory and stem cell-like memory cells via CD45RO/CCR7/CD25/CD127/CD95/CD27. V lost 1 base to trimming and J lost 0 bases, with 11 bases between them. There are 16 residues in the CDR3. Per germline, CDR1 LGHNA and CDR2 YSLEER. The V call is TRBV4-3, the J call TRBJ2-3, with D unclear. The sequenced sample consisted of naive CD4+ T cells from blood. This sequence was found in a woman between 18 and 29 years old in good health. The DNA for the CDR3 is TGCGCCAGCAGCCAAGTTTACCTTTCTAGCACAGATACGCAGTATTTT. Translation gives CASSQVYLSSTDTQYF.